The source of this T cell receptor beta chain is a study of patients and donors after allogeneic stem cell transplantation. A few counts support this clonotype. TCRdb recomputed calls from the RT-PCR reads with MiXCR, one row per CDR3 protein. The repertoire includes approximately 150,000 distinct CDR3 sequences, 37% of them detected once, and 50% to 65% sits in the top ten. The sequence was collected from a human donor who was either an allogeneic HSCT recipient or a stem cell or donor lymphocyte infusion donor (not recorded which). It is not recorded whose cells these are; they may come from a transplant donor. Sequenced: blood, either unsorted or a sorted T cell fraction (not recorded which).

This CDR3 reads CASSLDSGTGIPEQFF. CDR3 sequence (DNA): TGTGCCAGCAGCTTAGATTCCGGGACAGGGATACCTGAGCAGTTCTTC. The chain carries TRBV11-3 and TRBJ2-1, with 9 bases fitting TRBD1. Germline CDR1 SGHNT, CDR2 YENEEA. The CDR3 is 16 amino acids. V lost 0 bases and J lost 9; bases outside the gene matches: 9.